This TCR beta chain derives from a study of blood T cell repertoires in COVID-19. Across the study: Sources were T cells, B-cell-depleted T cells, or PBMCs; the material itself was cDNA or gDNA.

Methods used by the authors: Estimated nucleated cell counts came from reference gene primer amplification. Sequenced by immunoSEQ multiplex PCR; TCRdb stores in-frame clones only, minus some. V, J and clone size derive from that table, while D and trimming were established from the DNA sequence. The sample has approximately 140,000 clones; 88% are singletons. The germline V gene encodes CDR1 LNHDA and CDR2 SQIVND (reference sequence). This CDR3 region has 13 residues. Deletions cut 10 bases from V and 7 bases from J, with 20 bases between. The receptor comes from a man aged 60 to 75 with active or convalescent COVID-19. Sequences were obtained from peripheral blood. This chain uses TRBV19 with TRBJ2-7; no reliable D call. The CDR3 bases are TGTGCCACCCAGCAGTGGCAGACGGGTGAGCAGTACTTC. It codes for CATQQWQTGEQYF.